A selection of T cell receptor beta chains follows, all from one sample in a study of shared clonotypes between healthy human individuals. Generated by immunoSEQ multiplex PCR, the TCRdb table keeps only in-frame clones and is missing some. The sample contains under 2,000,000 clones, about 95% of which appear only once. The sequenced sample consisted of naive CD8+ T cells sorted from blood. These receptors were collected from a man aged 18 to 30 in good health. CDR3s include the opening cysteine and the closing phenylalanine or tryptophan. D genes are given only for firm matches. Clone sizes are given selectively: once, few, many, or a class where the clone is expanded.

v_call	j_call	d_call	clone_size	cdr3_nt	cdr3_aa
TRBV7-2	TRBJ2-3	.	.	TGTGCCAGCAGCGAATACTGGACAGATACGCAGTATTTT	CASSEYWTDTQYF
TRBV9	TRBJ2-2	TRBD1	.	TGTGCCAGCAGCGCACCGGGACAGGTGGCCGGGGAGCTGTTTTTT	CASSAPGQVAGELFF
TRBV5-1	TRBJ2-7	.	.	TGCGCCACCGAGGATCTCTACGAGCAGTACTTC	CATEDLYEQYF
TRBV5-6	TRBJ1-6	.	.	TGTGCCAGCAGCCCATACCCGGGATGGGGGGATTCACCCCTCCACTTT	CASSPYPGWGDSPLHF
TRBV14	TRBJ2-1	.	.	TGTGCCAGCAGCCCTTTGGGGGTAACTGAGCAGTTCTTC	CASSPLGVTEQFF
TRBV6-5	TRBJ1-1	.	.	TGTGCCAGCAGTTACGTAGGGGTGCGAACGGACACTGAAGCTTTCTTT	CASSYVGVRTDTEAFF
TRBV29-1	TRBJ1-1	.	few	TGCAGCGCTTATCACCTGAACACTGAAGCTTTCTTT	CSAYHLNTEAFF
TRBV5-8	TRBJ1-2	.	.	TGTGCCAGCAGCTTGGCCCCGGGGCTGCACGGCTACACCTTC	CASSLAPGLHGYTF
TRBV5-6	TRBJ2-7	TRBD2	.	TGTGCCAGCAGCTTGGCTCTGAGCGGGGGGAAGTGGTACGAGCAGTACTTC	CASSLALSGGKWYEQYF
TRBV7-6	TRBJ2-3	.	.	TGTGCCAGCAGCCATTACAGGGCAGATACGCAGTATTTT	CASSHYRADTQYF
TRBV2	TRBJ2-1	.	.	TGTGCCAGCGGGGGGGCGCAGGCTAGAGGAGTTAGGGATGAGCAGTTCTTC	CASGGAQARGVRDEQFF
TRBV2	TRBJ2-1	.	.	TGTGCCAGCAGTGGTACTTTTCTGGGCTCCTACAATGAGCAGTTCTTC	CASSGTFLGSYNEQFF
TRBV7-9	TRBJ2-6	.	.	TGTGCCAGCAGCCCAAGGCAGGGATCCTCTGGGGCCAACGTCCTGACTTTC	CASSPRQGSSGANVLTF
TRBV13	TRBJ2-5	.	.	TGTGCCAGCAGCCCCAGTTGGGGGAACCAAGAGACCCAGTACTTC	CASSPSWGNQETQYF
TRBV15	TRBJ1-1	TRBD1	.	TGTGCCACCAGCAGAGATCGCGGGACAGAGGAAGCTTTCTTT	CATSRDRGTEEAFF
TRBV7-9	TRBJ2-7	.	.	TGTGCCAGCAGCTCGAAAAGCTCCTACGAGCAGTACTTC	CASSSKSSYEQYF
TRBV5-4	TRBJ2-1	TRBD2	.	TGTGCCAGCAGCCTGGCAACTAGCGGGAGGTACAATGAGCAGTTCTTC	CASSLATSGRYNEQFF
TRBV27	TRBJ2-7	.	.	TGTGCCAGCAGTGCACACCCGACAGAGCAGTACTTC	CASSAHPTEQYF
TRBV18	TRBJ2-7	.	.	TGTGCCAGCTCACCACCGATACGGACAGCCGCCGAGCAGTACTTC	CASSPPIRTAAEQYF
TRBV4-1	TRBJ1-2	.	.	TGCGCCAGCAGCCAAGAAGGCGGGGTCAGCTATGGCTACACCTTC	CASSQEGGVSYGYTF
TRBV7-8	TRBJ2-7	.	.	TGTGCCAGCAGCTTAATAGGTGCTTGGGACGAGCAGTACTTC	CASSLIGAWDEQYF
TRBV27	TRBJ2-5	TRBD2	.	TGTGCCAGCAGTTTATGGGGGGGCCAAGAGACCCAGTACTTC	CASSLWGGQETQYF
TRBV2	TRBJ2-7	TRBD2	.	TGTGCCAGCAGTGACCCCGGGACTAGCGGGAGGATTTACGAGCAGTACTTC	CASSDPGTSGRIYEQYF
TRBV19	TRBJ2-2	.	.	TGTGCCAGTAATCTAATAGTAGGCGGGGAGCTGTTTTTT	CASNLIVGGELFF
TRBV9	TRBJ2-5	TRBD2	.	TGTGCCAGCAGCGTCGGGGGGGAGTTAGAGACCCAGTACTTC	CASSVGGELETQYF
TRBV7-8	TRBJ1-5	.	once	TGTGCCAGCAGCTTAGCGGCCACCGCGAATCAGCCCCAGCATTTT	CASSLAATANQPQHF
TRBV27	TRBJ2-7	.	.	TGTGCCAGCAGTCCCGCCGGGGGAAGCTCCTACGAGCAGTACTTC	CASSPAGGSSYEQYF
TRBV10-2	TRBJ2-3	TRBD2	.	TGCGCCAGCGAGCGGGATTCTAGCACAGATACGCAGTATTTT	CASERDSSTDTQYF
TRBV10-2	TRBJ2-2	.	.	TGCGCCAGCAGCGACTACGCCATGGCCACCGGGGAGCTGTTTTTT	CASSDYAMATGELFF
TRBV13	TRBJ2-1	TRBD2	.	TGTGCCAGCAGCTTTGGAGCGGGGGGGCGCAATGAGCAGTTCTTC	CASSFGAGGRNEQFF
TRBV28	TRBJ2-4	TRBD2	.	TGTGCCAGCAGTTTCCCGACTAAGAACGGACTAGCGGTAACCAAAAACATTCAGTACTTC	CASSFPTKNGLAVTKNIQYF
TRBV7-9	TRBJ1-1	.	once	TGTGCCAGCAGCTTTCCACAGGGCCTAAGTTCCACTGAAGCTTTCTTT	CASSFPQGLSSTEAFF
TRBV15	TRBJ1-5	.	.	TGTGCCACCAGCAGAGATCGTGCGAGCAATCAGCCCCAGCATTTT	CATSRDRASNQPQHF
TRBV9	TRBJ1-3	.	.	TGTGCCAGCAGCGTAGAGAGGACAGAAGGAAACACCATATATTTT	CASSVERTEGNTIYF
TRBV6-1	TRBJ1-2	.	few	TGTGCCAGCGGGAGAAGGCAGGACGGTTATGGCTACACCTTC	CASGRRQDGYGYTF
TRBV4-3	TRBJ1-4	.	.	TGCGCCAGCAGCCGTATCCTTGCAACTAATGAAAAACTGTTTTTT	CASSRILATNEKLFF
TRBV5-1	TRBJ2-2	.	.	TGCGCCAGCAGCGCTGACTCTTGGGGGACCGGGGAGCTGTTTTTT	CASSADSWGTGELFF
TRBV11-2	TRBJ2-7	.	.	TGTGCCAGCAGCTTGACAGACTCCTACGAGCAGTACTTC	CASSLTDSYEQYF
TRBV9	TRBJ1-3	TRBD1	.	TGTGCCAGCAGCACTGGGACAGGCTCTGGAAACACCATATATTTT	CASSTGTGSGNTIYF
TRBV18	TRBJ2-1	TRBD1	.	TGTGCCAGCTCACCGGACAGGGTATCCCAGTTCTTC	CASSPDRVSQFF
TRBV4-3	TRBJ2-6	.	.	TGCGCCAGCAGCCAAGTTGTGAATTCTGGGGCCAACGTCCTGACTTTC	CASSQVVNSGANVLTF
TRBV28	TRBJ2-7	TRBD1	.	TGTGCCAGCAGTTTAAGACAGGGAAGGGGATACGCCTACGAGCAGTACTTC	CASSLRQGRGYAYEQYF
TRBV29-1	TRBJ1-2	TRBD1	once	TGCAGCGTTGCCGGGGGGATCCAGGGGGAAGTCTATGGCTACACCTTC	CSVAGGIQGEVYGYTF
TRBV27	TRBJ1-2	.	.	TGTGCCAGCAGTTCGGGTTTTAACTATGGCTACACCTTC	CASSSGFNYGYTF
TRBV6-1	TRBJ2-1	TRBD2	once	TGTGCCAGCAGTAGGACTAGCGGGAGTCTCGATGAGCAGTTCTTC	CASSRTSGSLDEQFF
TRBV5-1	TRBJ2-2	TRBD1	.	TGCGCCAGCAGGCTAACAGGGGGCGGCGGGGAGCTGTTTTTT	CASRLTGGGGELFF
TRBV4-1	TRBJ1-3	.	.	TGCGCCAGCAGCCAAGAGGCGGTTCAGGGACCGGGTTTGGAAAACACCATATATTTT	CASSQEAVQGPGLENTIYF
TRBV6-5	TRBJ2-2	TRBD2	once	TGTGCCAGCAGTTACTCCGCGGGAGAGGTTATCGGGGAGCTGTTTTTT	CASSYSAGEVIGELFF
TRBV15	TRBJ2-7	.	.	TGTGCCTCCGGGGAGCAGGTGGGGGAGCAGTACTTC	CASGEQVGEQYF
TRBV5-4	TRBJ1-2	.	.	TGTGCCAGCAGCTTGGCCGGGGGCGACTATGGCTACACCTTC	CASSLAGGDYGYTF
TRBV18	TRBJ1-2	.	.	TGTGCCAGCTCACCATCAGGGCTCTTCGACTATGGCTACACCTTC	CASSPSGLFDYGYTF
TRBV4-3	TRBJ2-6	TRBD1	.	TGCGCCAGCAGCCCCAGAGCGACAGGGGGCTCCTCTGGGGCCAACGTCCTGACTTTC	CASSPRATGGSSGANVLTF
TRBV27	TRBJ2-7	.	.	TGTGCCAGCAGTTTAGTGTGGAGGGCCTACGAGCAGTACTTC	CASSLVWRAYEQYF
TRBV6-1	TRBJ2-2	.	.	TGTGCCAGCAGTGAAGCAGGAGGGAGCGGGGAGCTGTTTTTT	CASSEAGGSGELFF
TRBV27	TRBJ2-7	.	.	TGTGCCAGCAGTTTATCGGGGGGGCCCTACGAGCAGTACTTC	CASSLSGGPYEQYF
TRBV7-9	TRBJ2-5	.	.	TGTGCCAGCAGCTTGGGGGGGCTGGAGACCCAGTACTTC	CASSLGGLETQYF